This TCR beta chain was captured in a study of T cell changes during pregnancy in multiple sclerosis. CDR1 SEHNR and CDR2 FQNEAQ come from the germline V gene (reference sequence). V was pared by 5 bases and J by 5 bases, with 5 bases of the junction left unmatched. CDR3 size: 13 residues. Libraries were prepared by immunoSEQ multiplex PCR; TCRdb keeps only in-frame clonotypes and omits some of them. The sample consists of around 34,000 clones, 90% of them appearing once. The V and J genes are TRBV7-9 and TRBJ2-5; 7 bases line up with TRBD1. The source of this sequence is a female donor with multiple sclerosis, enrolled in a pregnancy study. Sequencing was performed on CD8+ T cells from peripheral blood mononuclear cells, taken before pregnancy. This CDR3 is CASSPQGQETQYF. CDR3 coding DNA: TGTGCCAGCAGCCCACAGGGACAGGAGACCCAGTACTTC.